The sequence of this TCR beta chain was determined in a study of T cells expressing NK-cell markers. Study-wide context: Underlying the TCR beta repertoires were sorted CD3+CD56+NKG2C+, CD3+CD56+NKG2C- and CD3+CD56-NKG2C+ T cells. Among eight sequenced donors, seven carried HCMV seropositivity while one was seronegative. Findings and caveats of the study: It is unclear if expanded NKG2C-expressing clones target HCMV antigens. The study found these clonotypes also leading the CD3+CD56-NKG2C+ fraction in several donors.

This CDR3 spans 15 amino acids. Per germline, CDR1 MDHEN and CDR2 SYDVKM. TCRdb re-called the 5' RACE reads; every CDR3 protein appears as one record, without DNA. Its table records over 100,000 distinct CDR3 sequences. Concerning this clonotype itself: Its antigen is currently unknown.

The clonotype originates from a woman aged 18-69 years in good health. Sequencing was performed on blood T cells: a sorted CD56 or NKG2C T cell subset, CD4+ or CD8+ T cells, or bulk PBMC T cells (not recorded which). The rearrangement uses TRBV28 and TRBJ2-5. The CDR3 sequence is CASSLRVGGPGTQYF. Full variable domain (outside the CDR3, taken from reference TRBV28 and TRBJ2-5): DVKVTQSSRYLVKRTGEKVFLECVQDMDHENMFWYRQDPGLGLRLIYFSYDVKMKEKGDIPEGYSVSREKKERFSLILESASTNQTSMYLCASSLRVGGPGTQYFGPGTRLLVL.